Following are 21 T cell receptor beta chains from one sample sequenced in a study of cytomegalovirus exposure and HLA in healthy donors. Method: immunoSEQ multiplex PCR; TCRdb's copy keeps in-frame clones and lacks some. The sample lists 90,000 to 110,000 clones, 85% to 90% seen once, with about 2.1% in the top ten. The sequenced material came from PBMCs. These receptors came from a young woman in good health and CMV-seronegative.

This clone came up once. V gene TRBV7-9 combines with J gene TRBJ2-7; TRBD1 matches 8 bases. The J segment lost 3 bases and the V segment lost 4 bases, leaving 2 bases of the junction unmatched. CDR3 length: 13 residues. Germline V lookup: CDR1 SEHNR, CDR2 FQNEAQ (reference sequence). CDR3 nucleotides: TGTGCCAGCAGCTCCGGGACAGGCTACGAGCAGTACTTC. Translating it yields CASSSGTGYEQYF. Complete variable domain (other parts from reference TRBV7-9 and TRBJ2-7): DTGVSQNPRHKITKRGQNVTFRCDPISEHNRLYWYRQTLGQGPEFLTYFQNEAQLEKSRLLSDRFSAERPKGSFSTLEIQRTEQGDSAMYLCASSSGTGYEQYFGPGTRLTVT.

This chain uses TRBV5-4 with TRBJ1-2; 7 nucleotides align to TRBD1. CDR1 is SGHNT, CDR2 YYREEE, per germline (reference sequence). This CDR3 comprises 17 residues. With V trimmed by 4 bases and J by 6 bases, 18 bases remained unmatched. The CDR3 here is CASSPGLIETGKNGYTF. The CDR3 DNA sequence: TGTGCCAGCAGCCCCGGACTTATAGAGACAGGGAAGAATGGCTACACCTTC.

The chain has TRBV7-2 and TRBJ2-7, with a tentative D call TRBD2 (6 bases). CDR1 is SGHTA, CDR2 FQGNSA, per germline. The V end was cut by 10 bases, the J end by 2 bases, with 15 bases between. The CDR3 has 13 amino acids. CDR3 sequence reads: CATGASAPYEQYF. CDR3 coding DNA: TGTGCCACCGGGGCTAGCGCGCCCTACGAGCAGTACTTC.

This sequence joins TRBV7-9 and TRBJ2-7; the match to TRBD2 covers 10 bases. CDR1 is SEHNR, CDR2 FQNEAQ, per germline (reference sequence). J was trimmed by 5 bases and V by 5 bases; bases with no gene match: 9. The CDR3 contains 15 residues. The CDR3: CASSQAGGPENEQYF. CDR3 DNA sequence: TGTGCCAGCAGCCAAGCGGGAGGGCCTGAGAACGAGCAGTACTTC.

The sample holds one count of this clone. The gene calls are TRBV13 and TRBJ1-2, with TRBD1 matching over 9 bases. Losses at the gene ends were 0 bases for V and 0 bases for J; bases not matched to a gene: 14. Germline V gene data show CDR1 as PRHDT and CDR2 as FYEKMQ (reference sequence). The CDR3 runs 20 residues. The CDR3 sequence is CASSLGGGGTGRTSNYGYTF. The DNA for the CDR3 is TGTGCCAGCAGCTTAGGCGGAGGAGGGACAGGGCGTACTTCTAACTATGGCTACACCTTC.

V usage is TRBV30 and J usage is TRBJ1-2; TRBD1 is a possible D gene (5 bases). Germline lookup yields CDR1 GTSNPN and CDR2 SVGIG (reference sequence). The CDR3 is made up of 14 amino acids. Trimming left V 2 bases short and J 5 bases short, with 15 bases between. The CDR3 DNA is TGTGCCTGGAGTCCTCAGGGTATCGGTTATGGCTACACCTTC. Encoded protein: CAWSPQGIGYGYTF. The complete variable domain, with remaining parts taken from reference TRBV30 and TRBJ1-2, reads SQTIHQWPATLVQPVGSPLSLECTVEGTSNPNLYWYRQAAGRGLQLLFYSVGIGQISSEVPQNLSASRPQDRQFILSSKKLLLSDSGFYLCAWSPQGIGYGYTFGSGTRLTVV.

The gene calls are TRBV6-4 and TRBJ2-1; 7 nucleotides line up with TRBD1. In germline, CDR1 is MRHNA, CDR2 SNTAGT. The V gene end was trimmed by 2 bases and the J gene end by 9 bases; junction bases not matched to a gene: 4. The CDR3 length is 13 residues. The CDR3 DNA follows: TGTGCCAGCAGTGACAGGGGGCGCGGTGAGCAGTTCTTC. This translates into CASSDRGRGEQFF.

V is TRBV6-6 and J is TRBJ2-1; 7 bases line up with TRBD1. This CDR3 contains 14 residues. Germline V gene lookup returns CDR1 MNHNY and CDR2 SVGAGI (reference sequence). Trimming took 10 bases from V and 3 from J; bases not matched to a gene: 9. The CDR3 DNA is TGTGCCAATGGGAGAGGGACAGACTACAATGAGCAGTTCTTC. Protein sequence: CANGRGTDYNEQFF.

Only one count was recorded for this clone. As DNA, the CDR3 is TGTGCCAGCAGCGAAACAGGGGGCGGTAATCAGCCCCAGCATTTT. Encoded protein: CASSETGGGNQPQHF. This chain joins TRBV6-1 and TRBJ1-5; 9 bases are a match to TRBD1. Germline CDR1 and CDR2: MNHNS and SASEGT. The trim removed 6 bases at V and 4 bases at J, leaving 7 bases unmatched. This CDR3 comprises 15 residues.

The V and J genes are TRBV29-1 and TRBJ1-1; D perhaps matches TRBD1 (5 bases). The V end lost 7 bases, the J end lost 2 bases, and 14 bases lay between the germline ends. In germline, CDR1 is SQVTM, CDR2 ANQGSEA. The CDR3 is 13 amino acids. DNA for the CDR3: TGCAGCGCCGCGGGGCAACGAAACACTGAAGCTTTCTTT. Encoded protein: CSAAGQRNTEAFF.

The chain is built from TRBV27 and TRBJ1-1; 7 bases match TRBD1. Trimming removed 6 bases from V and 1 base from J; junction bases left unmatched: 2. Germline values: CDR1 MNHEY, CDR2 SMNVEV (reference sequence). The CDR3 contains 13 residues. The CDR3 nucleotides are TGTGCCAGCAGGACAGGGCAGAACACTGAAGCTTTCTTT. As protein: CASRTGQNTEAFF.

This chain links TRBV11-2 with TRBJ2-7; 8 bases are shared with TRBD2. The V gene's germline CDR1 is SGHAT and CDR2 FQNNGV. With V trimmed by 1 base and J by 5 bases, 4 bases remained unmatched. The CDR3 has 14 amino acids. Here the CDR3 DNA reads TGTGCCAGCAGCTTAGCCGCGGGGGGACACGAGCAGTACTTC. Translated, it gives CASSLAAGGHEQYF.

The chain employs TRBV30 and TRBJ2-4, with 7 bases lining up with TRBD2. J was trimmed by 7 bases and V by 1 base; bases with no gene match: 7. This CDR3 comprises 14 residues. The germline V gene has CDR1 GTSNPN and CDR2 SVGIG (reference sequence). This CDR3 is CAWSGGGARNIQYF. CDR3 in DNA: TGTGCCTGGAGTGGGGGAGGGGCGCGGAACATTCAGTACTTC. Combining the CDR3 with reference TRBV30 and TRBJ2-4 gives the whole variable domain SQTIHQWPATLVQPVGSPLSLECTVEGTSNPNLYWYRQAAGRGLQLLFYSVGIGQISSEVPQNLSASRPQDRQFILSSKKLLLSDSGFYLCAWSGGGARNIQYFGAGTRLSVL.

The CDR3 here is CASYGVLLNQPQHF. In DNA, the CDR3 is TGTGCCAGTTACGGGGTGCTTTTGAACCAGCCCCAGCATTTT. The chain uses TRBV28 and TRBJ1-5; D gene unclear. Trimming took 9 bases from V and 7 from J, leaving 19 bases between them. The CDR3 has 14 residues. The germline V gene has CDR1 MDHEN and CDR2 SYDVKM. Drawing the rest from reference TRBV28 and TRBJ1-5, the complete variable domain is DVKVTQSSRYLVKRTGEKVFLECVQDMDHENMFWYRQDPGLGLRLIYFSYDVKMKEKGDIPEGYSVSREKKERFSLILESASTNQTSMYLCASYGVLLNQPQHFGDGTRLSIL.

This clone has only one observation. The chain couples TRBV19 to TRBJ2-7; D unresolved. Trimming took off 4 bases at V and 2 bases at J, with 9 bases between the two ends. Germline V gene sequence: CDR1 LNHDA, CDR2 SQIVND (reference sequence). This CDR3 contains 13 residues. The CDR3 bases are TGTGCCAGTAGTAGAGCCGTAACCTACGAGCAGTACTTC. This codes for CASSRAVTYEQYF.

This clone has more than one count but fewer than ten. The chain links TRBV19 to TRBJ2-7; no definite D call. There are 16 residues in the CDR3. Germline loops: CDR1 LNHDA, CDR2 SQIVND (reference sequence). V was cut by 0 bases and J by 0 bases, with 12 bases left in between. Here the CDR3 DNA reads TGTGCCAGTAGTATAGACTCCCAGGTGGGCTCCTACGAGCAGTACTTC. It specifies CASSIDSQVGSYEQYF.

The chain is built from TRBV7-9 and TRBJ1-1; no clear D gene. The V gene lost 0 bases and the J gene lost 0 bases, with 8 bases spanning the gap. Looked up from germline, CDR1 is SEHNR and CDR2 is FQNEAQ (reference sequence). The CDR3 runs 15 residues. The CDR3 sequence: CASSLARAVNTEAFF. CDR3 nucleotide sequence: TGTGCCAGCAGCTTAGCGAGGGCAGTGAACACTGAAGCTTTCTTT.

The gene calls are TRBV6-5 and TRBJ2-7; no clear D gene. The germline V and J ends were trimmed by 4 bases and 4 bases, with 5 bases remaining between them. The CDR3 consists of 11 residues. CDR1 MNHEY and CDR2 SVGAGI come from the germline V gene. CDR3 sequence: CASSSTYEQYF. The CDR3, as DNA: TGTGCCAGCAGTTCCACTTACGAGCAGTACTTC.

The J gene is TRBJ2-7, the V gene TRBV5-6; perhaps TRBD2 as D (5 bases). V gave up 3 bases and J gave up 4 bases, with 11 bases separating them. The CDR3 is made up of 13 amino acids. From germline, CDR1 is SGHDT and CDR2 YYEEEE. CDR3 bases: TGTGCCAGCAGCTGGAGGAAGCGATACGAGCAGTACTTC. Its translation is CASSWRKRYEQYF.

The rearrangement joins TRBV27 to TRBJ2-3; 7 nucleotides align to TRBD2. The CDR3 extends over 15 amino acids. The junction had 12 bases not matched to a gene; V was cut back by 8 bases and J by 4 bases. From germline, CDR1 is MNHEY and CDR2 SMNVEV (reference sequence). This CDR3 reads CASAPAAGAADTQYF. CDR3 sequence (DNA): TGTGCCAGCGCCCCAGCGGCGGGAGCGGCAGATACGCAGTATTTT.

This chain connects TRBV19 to TRBJ1-5; 7 positions agree with TRBD1. The CDR3 length is 14 residues. CDR1 is LNHDA, CDR2 SQIVND, per germline (reference sequence). The V and J ends lost 6 bases and 4 bases, in that order; junction bases with no gene match: 6. This CDR3 is CASRTGQANQPQHF. DNA of the CDR3: TGTGCCAGTAGAACCGGACAGGCTAATCAGCCCCAGCATTTT.